These 2 T cell receptor beta chains were sequenced from one sample in a study of beta chain features in type 1 diabetes. Points from the study as a whole: Researchers report that Type 1 diabetes patients had moderately but significantly shorter TCRB CDR3s across all four CD4+ subsets.

No antigens are known for them. Expressed TCRB transcripts were sequenced because the isolated RNA had all been reverse transcribed beforehand. Clones were read by immunoSEQ multiplex PCR, and TCRdb kept only the in-frame ones, dropping some. The sample contains 300,000 to 450,000 clones, roughly a tenth of which appear only once. Source material: central memory CD4+ T cells from blood. The receptors originated from a man aged 25-45 years with type 1 diabetes.

V usage is TRBV7-9 and J usage is TRBJ2-7; unclear D gene. CDR1 SEHNR and CDR2 FQNEAQ come from the germline V gene (reference sequence). The CDR3 contains 15 residues. Trimming left V 5 bases short and J 4 bases short, with 18 bases between. CDR3 loop: CASSASRSGSYEQYF. The CDR3 DNA sequence: TGTGCCAGCAGCGCCAGTCGGTCAGGAAGTTACGAGCAGTACTTC.

The chain carries TRBV7-2 and TRBJ2-7; 8 bases fit TRBD2. V lost 5 bases, J lost 3 bases, and 6 bases stayed unmatched. The CDR3 is 14 amino acids. CDR1 SGHTA and CDR2 FQGNSA come from the germline V gene. The CDR3 bases are TGTGCCAGCAGCCCGCAGCGGGAGAACTACGAGCAGTACTTC. It yields the protein CASSPQRENYEQYF.